This TCR beta chain comes out of a study of blood T cells in healthy people across ages (dated by TCRdb to 2013 to 2016). The study in broad terms: Template switching captured roughly one uniquely barcoded TCR beta cDNA molecule per two T cells in model experiments. The study measured age-related changes in TCR beta repertoire diversity using deep sequencing normalized with unique cDNA molecular identifiers. The donors were divided into four age groups: young (average approximately 17 years), middle-aged (approximately 39), aged (approximately 62) and long-lived (82). To avoid experimental bias, donors of different ages were randomly spread across the sequencing lanes. The study analyzed two additional independent replicas of 1 million unique cDNA reads from the same blood draw for two donors, one aged 18 to 29 and one aged 80 or older.

Donors were 39 systemically healthy Caucasian individuals from Russia aged 6 to 90 years. About 9.1 milliliters of peripheral blood were collected from each donor into EDTA-treated Vacutainer tubes. Ficoll-Paque density-gradient centrifugation was used to isolate PBMCs, with at least 6.5 million per sample. Trizol reagent was used to extract total RNA from PBMCs, with at least 5 micrograms per sample. The percentages of naive CD45RAhigh/CD27high T cells were determined by flow cytometry on a PBMC aliquot from every donor. Libraries were made using 5' RACE. TCRdb records Illumina HiSeq 2500 as the sequencer. A second PCR of roughly 6 to 12 cycles was run with a J-beta primer mix and a sample-barcoded 5' primer. Each TCR beta cDNA molecule received a unique molecular identifier from a template-switch 5' adaptor carrying 12 random nucleotides. Each sample yielded at least 2.5 million CDR3-containing paired-end reads. The Mint cDNA synthesis kit, primed by a TRBC-specific oligonucleotide, was used to synthesize first-strand cDNA from all RNA. Following uracil-DNA glycosylase treatment, a first 18-cycle PCR with universal primers M1SS and BC2_uni_R was performed on all cDNA. The authors' analysis ran thus. Each sample was normalized by randomly selecting 1 million high-quality reads, each carrying a distinct molecular identifier. Reads sharing molecular identifiers were discarded rather than binned into consensus sequences. MiTCR, with a Q25 quality threshold and the strictest error-elimination algorithm, was used for CDR3 identification, clonotype clustering and error correction. Lower-bound total TCR beta diversity was estimated with a nonparametric unseen species model using Euler transformation. TCRdb itself trimmed the public reads at Q25 with fastp, ran MiXCR and retained productive beta chains. Here each entry gathers all rows of one CDR3 protein and keeps the most common genes and DNA. These V and J calls originate from TCRdb's pipeline instead of the authors' own analysis. This sample lists roughly 1,700,000 distinct CDR3 sequences; 28% were detected once. The ten largest clones capture around 7.7% of the sample.

The CDR3 spans 15 residues, from the cysteine through the phenylalanine. The retained sequence is limited to the CDR3, 45 bases, with the frame set at the first base. In the case of this clonotype: The target of this receptor is not known. No base quality information exists; no much larger clone differs at one position.

Broad study findings and their caveats: Compared with the aged group, more naive CD4+ T cells, fewer expanded clones and increased TCR diversity were shown by the long-lived group, suggesting age selection. Observed TCR beta diversity per million T cells fell roughly linearly with age, and a significant reduction was already apparent by age roughly 41. The CMV infection status of donors was not known, potentially confounding age-related changes in expanded clonotypes. Total diversity estimates from one million sequenced T cells were considered lower bounds and underestimates. Bulk unsorted PBMC profiling prevented conclusive comparison of naive and antigen-experienced compartments. The percentage of naive T cells measured by flow cytometry correlated strongly with observed TCR beta diversity.

This TCR was sampled from a woman in her twenties or thirties in good health. The chain is made from TRBV21-1 and TRBJ1-5. TRBV21-1 is a documented pseudogene. Sequencing was carried out using blood. The DNA sequence follows: TGTGCCAGCAGCAAGAGCAGGCATAGCAATCAGCCCCAGCATTTT. It encodes CASSKSRHSNQPQHF.